The 6 T cell receptor beta chains below come from one sample, sequenced in a study of blood T cell repertoires in COVID-19. The method was immunoSEQ multiplex PCR; TCRdb's version includes in-frame clones alone and lacks a portion of them. The sample holds 60,000 to 75,000 clones, under 80% seen once. Sequenced material: PBMCs or T cells enriched from blood (not recorded which). Receptor source: a woman aged 55 to 70 who had been exposed to COVID-19.

The V and J genes are TRBV5-4 and TRBJ1-2; maybe TRBD1 (5 bases). Germline loops: CDR1 SGHNT, CDR2 YYREEE (reference sequence). CDR3 length equals 14 residues. Trimming took off 4 bases at V and 7 bases at J, with 17 bases between the two ends. The CDR3 spells CASSLPPDTGGYTF. CDR3 sequence (DNA): TGTGCCAGCAGCCTCCCCCCAGATACAGGTGGCTACACCTTC.

Turning to this clone: At one of its ends the junction is not consistent with the germline gene, which may arise from a read error. The J gene is TRBJ1-2, the V gene TRBV28, with D possibly matching TRBD1 (5 bases). This CDR3 has 11 residues. CDR1 and CDR2 (germline): MDHEN, SYDVKM. CDR3 in amino acids: CASRTANRISF. CDR3 bases: TGTGCCAGCCGCACCGCCAACAGGATAAGCTTC.

This chain joins TRBV10-3 and TRBJ1-2; 7 nucleotides match TRBD1. Trimming took 6 bases from V and 4 from J; bases not matched to a gene: 5. This CDR3 has 13 residues. Germline V gene lookup returns CDR1 ENHRY and CDR2 SYGVKD. The CDR3 DNA reads TGTGCCATCAGGGAAGGACAGGCCTATGGCTACACCTTC. Amino acids: CAIREGQAYGYTF.

The rearrangement joins TRBV5-1 to TRBJ2-3, with TRBD2 identical over 11 bases. The V gene end was trimmed by 1 base and the J gene end by 0 bases; junction bases not matched to a gene: 7. The germline CDR1 and CDR2 sequences are SGHRS and YFSETQ. The CDR3 sequence is 18 residues long. DNA for the CDR3: TGCGCCAGCAGCTTGCCTAGCGGGGGGCCGACTAGCACAGATACGCAGTATTTT. Translated, it gives CASSLPSGGPTSTDTQYF.

This chain links TRBV5-1 with TRBJ2-1, with unresolved D. The germline V and J ends were trimmed by 3 bases and 8 bases, with 6 bases remaining between them. CDR3 length: 11 amino acids. CDR1 SGHRS and CDR2 YFSETQ come from the germline V gene. The CDR3 coding sequence is TGCGCCAGCAGCTACCGGGATGAGCAGTTCTTC. This translates into CASSYRDEQFF.

V usage is TRBV4-3 and J usage is TRBJ1-6, with 10 positions matching TRBD1. The CDR3 loop spans 14 amino acids. With 2 bases clipped from V and 10 bases from J, the junction kept 2 bases outside the gene matches. CDR1 LGHNA and CDR2 YSLEER come from the germline V gene. CDR3 loop: CASSQRDRGSPLHF. CDR3 in DNA: TGCGCCAGCAGCCAAAGGGACAGGGGATCACCCCTCCACTTT.